The TCR beta chain under discussion was sequenced for a study of PD-1 blockade in classical Hodgkin lymphoma. The CDR3 is made up of 11 amino acids. From germline, CDR1 is SGHDT and CDR2 YYEEEE. V was pared by 0 bases and J by 7 bases, with 5 bases between. The method was immunoSEQ multiplex PCR; TCRdb's version includes in-frame clones alone and lacks a portion of them. The data show roughly 38,000 clones, 86% seen once. All patients relapsed after autologous stem cell transplantation, and brentuximab vedotin exposure varied. This clonotype was obtained from a human donor with classical Hodgkin lymphoma. Here the sequenced sample was peripheral blood mononuclear cells (PBMCs), taken before the second cycle of nivolumab. The chain recombines TRBV5-6 with TRBJ2-7; a weak D match, TRBD2 (5 bases). The CDR3 loop reads CASSLAGEQYF. Written as DNA, the CDR3 is TGTGCCAGCAGCTTGGCGGGGGAGCAGTACTTC.